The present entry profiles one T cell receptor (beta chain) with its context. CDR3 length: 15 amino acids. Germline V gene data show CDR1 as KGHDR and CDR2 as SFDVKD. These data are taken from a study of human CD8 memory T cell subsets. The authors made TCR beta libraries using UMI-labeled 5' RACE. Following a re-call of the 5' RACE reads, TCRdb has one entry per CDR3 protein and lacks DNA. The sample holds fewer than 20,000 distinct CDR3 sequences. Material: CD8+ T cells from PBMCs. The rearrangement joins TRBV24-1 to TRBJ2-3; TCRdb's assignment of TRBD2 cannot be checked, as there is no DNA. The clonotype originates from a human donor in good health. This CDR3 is CATSDLRLAEDTQYF.